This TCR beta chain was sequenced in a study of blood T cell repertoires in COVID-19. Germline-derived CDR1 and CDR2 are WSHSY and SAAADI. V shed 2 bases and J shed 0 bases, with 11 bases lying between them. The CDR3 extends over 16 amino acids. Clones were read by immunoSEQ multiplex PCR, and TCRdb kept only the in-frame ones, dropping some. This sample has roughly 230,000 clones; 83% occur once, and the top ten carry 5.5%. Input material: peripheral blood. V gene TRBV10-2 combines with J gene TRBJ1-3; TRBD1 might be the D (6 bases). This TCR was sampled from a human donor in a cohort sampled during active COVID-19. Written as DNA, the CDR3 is TGCGCCAGCAGTGAGCCAGGGGAAGGCTCTGGAAACACCATATATTTT. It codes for CASSEPGEGSGNTIYF.